This TCR beta chain was identified during a study of blood T cell repertoires in COVID-19. The overall study: Specimens from acute and convalescent COVID-19 originated in the United States, Italy and Spain.

Germline V gene data show CDR1 as SGHTA and CDR2 as FQGNSA. The CDR3 contains 17 residues. The germline V and J ends were trimmed by 6 bases and 2 bases, with 23 bases remaining between them. Only in-frame clones appear in the TCRdb table, and some are missing; sequencing was by immunoSEQ multiplex PCR. The repertoire consists of about 120,000 clones, with around 88% occurring once and the leading ten covering 15% to 20%. This rearrangement joins TRBV7-2 to TRBJ2-7, with a weak D call TRBD1 (8 bases). The sequence derives from a human donor with acute or convalescent COVID-19. The donor label of this sample is uncertain. What was sequenced was peripheral blood. The CDR3 reads CASRAHPNRGGAYEQYF. In nucleotides, the CDR3 is TGTGCCAGCAGGGCCCACCCTAACAGGGGGGGAGCCTACGAGCAGTACTTC.